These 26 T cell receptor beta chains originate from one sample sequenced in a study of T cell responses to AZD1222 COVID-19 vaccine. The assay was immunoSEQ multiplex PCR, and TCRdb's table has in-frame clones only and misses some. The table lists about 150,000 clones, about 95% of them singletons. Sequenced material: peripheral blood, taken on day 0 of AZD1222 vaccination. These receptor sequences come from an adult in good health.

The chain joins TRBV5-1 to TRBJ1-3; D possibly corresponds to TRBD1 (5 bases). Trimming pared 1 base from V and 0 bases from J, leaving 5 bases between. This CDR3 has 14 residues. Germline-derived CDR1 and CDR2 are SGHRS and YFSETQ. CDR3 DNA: TGCGCCAGCAGCTTGCAGGGCTCTGGAAACACCATATATTTT. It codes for CASSLQGSGNTIYF.

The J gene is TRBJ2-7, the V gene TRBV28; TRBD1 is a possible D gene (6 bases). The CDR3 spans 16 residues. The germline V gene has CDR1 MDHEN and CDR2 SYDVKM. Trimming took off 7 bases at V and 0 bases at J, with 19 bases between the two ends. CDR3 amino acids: CASTPTLGQGSYEQYV. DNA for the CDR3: TGTGCCAGCACCCCGACCCTGGGACAAGGCTCCTACGAGCAGTACGTC.

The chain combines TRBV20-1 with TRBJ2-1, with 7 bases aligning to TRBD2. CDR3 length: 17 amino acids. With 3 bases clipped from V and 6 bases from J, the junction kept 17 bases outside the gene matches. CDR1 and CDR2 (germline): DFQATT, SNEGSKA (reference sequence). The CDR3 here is CSASAGAPVSPANEQFF. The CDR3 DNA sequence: TGCAGTGCTAGTGCGGGAGCCCCCGTTTCACCGGCCAATGAGCAGTTCTTC.

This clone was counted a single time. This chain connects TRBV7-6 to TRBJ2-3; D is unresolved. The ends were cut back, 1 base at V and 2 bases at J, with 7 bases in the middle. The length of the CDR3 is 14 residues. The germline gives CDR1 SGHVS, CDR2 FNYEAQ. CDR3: CASSLGQNTDTQYF. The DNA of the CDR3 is TGTGCCAGCAGCTTAGGGCAGAACACAGATACGCAGTATTTT.

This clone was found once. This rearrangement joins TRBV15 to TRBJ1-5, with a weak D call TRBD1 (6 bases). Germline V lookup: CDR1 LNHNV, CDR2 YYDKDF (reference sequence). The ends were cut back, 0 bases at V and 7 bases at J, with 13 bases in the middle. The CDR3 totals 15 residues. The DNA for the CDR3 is TGTGCCACCAGCAGAGATCAACAGGGATGGCAGCCCCAGCATTTT. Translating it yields CATSRDQQGWQPQHF.

The CDR3 region is CASSQVTPMEKLFF. In nucleotides, the CDR3 is TGCGCCAGCAGCCAAGTGACCCCCATGGAAAAACTGTTTTTT. V and J are TRBV4-1 and TRBJ1-4; no firm D call. Trimming stripped 1 base from V and 8 bases from J, with 11 bases between. This CDR3 has 14 amino acids. Germline CDR1 and CDR2: MGHRA and YSYEKL.

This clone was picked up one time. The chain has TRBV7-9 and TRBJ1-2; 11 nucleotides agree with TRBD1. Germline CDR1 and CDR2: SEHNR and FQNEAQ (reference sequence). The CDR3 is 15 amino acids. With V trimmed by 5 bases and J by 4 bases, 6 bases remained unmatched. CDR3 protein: CASSARTGGVYGYTF. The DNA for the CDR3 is TGTGCCAGCAGCGCCCGGACAGGGGGCGTCTATGGCTACACCTTC.

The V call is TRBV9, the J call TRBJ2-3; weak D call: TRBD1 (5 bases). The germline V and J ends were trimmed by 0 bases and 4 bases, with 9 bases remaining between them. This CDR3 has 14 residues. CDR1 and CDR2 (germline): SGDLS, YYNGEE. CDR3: CASSVGQRADTQYF. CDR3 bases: TGTGCCAGCAGCGTAGGACAGAGAGCAGATACGCAGTATTTT. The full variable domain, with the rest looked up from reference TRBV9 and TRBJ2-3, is DSGVTQTPKHLITATGQRVTLRCSPRSGDLSVYWYQQSLDQGLQFLIQYYNGEERAKGNILERFSAQQFPDLHSELNLSSLELGDSALYFCASSVGQRADTQYFGPGTRLTVL.

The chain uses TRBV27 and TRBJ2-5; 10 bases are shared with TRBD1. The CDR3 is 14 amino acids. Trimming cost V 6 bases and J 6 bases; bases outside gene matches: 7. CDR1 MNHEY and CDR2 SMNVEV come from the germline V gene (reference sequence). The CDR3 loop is CASRPDRGRQTQYF. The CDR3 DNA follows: TGTGCCAGCAGGCCGGACAGGGGGAGGCAGACCCAGTACTTC.

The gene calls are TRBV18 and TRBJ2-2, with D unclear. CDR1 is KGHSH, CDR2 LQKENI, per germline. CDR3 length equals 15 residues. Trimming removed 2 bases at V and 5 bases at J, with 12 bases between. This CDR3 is CASSPSQLPTGELFF. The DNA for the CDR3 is TGTGCCAGCTCACCATCTCAGCTTCCTACCGGGGAGCTGTTTTTT.

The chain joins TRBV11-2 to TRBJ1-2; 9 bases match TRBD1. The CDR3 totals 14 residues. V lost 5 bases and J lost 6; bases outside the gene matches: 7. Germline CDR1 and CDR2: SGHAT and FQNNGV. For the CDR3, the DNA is TGTGCCAGCAGCCCCTCGGGACAGGGACATGGCTACACCTTC. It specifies CASSPSGQGHGYTF. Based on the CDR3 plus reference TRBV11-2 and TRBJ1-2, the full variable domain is EAGVAQSPRYKIIEKRQSVAFWCNPISGHATLYWYQQILGQGPKLLIQFQNNGVVDDSQLPKDRFSAERLKGVDSTLKIQPAKLEDSAVYLCASSPSGQGHGYTFGSGTRLTVV.

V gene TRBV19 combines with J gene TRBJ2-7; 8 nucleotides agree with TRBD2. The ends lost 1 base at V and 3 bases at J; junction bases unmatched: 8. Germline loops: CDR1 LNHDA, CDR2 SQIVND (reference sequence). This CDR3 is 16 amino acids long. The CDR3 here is CASSIGAASGRYEQYV. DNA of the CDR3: TGTGCCAGTAGTATAGGGGCCGCTAGCGGGCGCTACGAGCAGTACGTC.

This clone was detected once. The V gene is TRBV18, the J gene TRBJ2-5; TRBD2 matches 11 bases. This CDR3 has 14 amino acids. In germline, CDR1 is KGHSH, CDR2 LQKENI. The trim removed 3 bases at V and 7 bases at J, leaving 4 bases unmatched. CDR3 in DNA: TGTGCCAGCTCACCGGGACTAGCGGTCGGGACCCAGTACTTC. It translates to CASSPGLAVGTQYF.

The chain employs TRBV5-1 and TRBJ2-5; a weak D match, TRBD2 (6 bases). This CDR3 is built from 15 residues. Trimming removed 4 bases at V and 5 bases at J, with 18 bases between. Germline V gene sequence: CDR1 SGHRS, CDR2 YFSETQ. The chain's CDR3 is CASSRGLRGAETQYF. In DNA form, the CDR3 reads TGCGCCAGCAGCCGGGGCTTGCGGGGCGCGGAGACCCAGTACTTC.

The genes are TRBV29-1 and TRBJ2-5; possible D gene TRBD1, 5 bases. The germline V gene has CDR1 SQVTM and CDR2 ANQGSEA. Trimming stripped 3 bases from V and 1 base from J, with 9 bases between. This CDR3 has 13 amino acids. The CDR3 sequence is CSVEGQLQETQYF. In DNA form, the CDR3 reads TGCAGCGTTGAGGGGCAACTCCAAGAGACCCAGTACTTC.

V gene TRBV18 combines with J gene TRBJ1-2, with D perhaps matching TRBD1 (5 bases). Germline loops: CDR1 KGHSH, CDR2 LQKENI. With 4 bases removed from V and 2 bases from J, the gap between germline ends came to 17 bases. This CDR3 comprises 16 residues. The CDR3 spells CASSLSVPGENYGYTF. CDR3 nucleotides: TGTGCCAGCTCACTCTCGGTCCCGGGGGAAAACTATGGCTACACCTTC.

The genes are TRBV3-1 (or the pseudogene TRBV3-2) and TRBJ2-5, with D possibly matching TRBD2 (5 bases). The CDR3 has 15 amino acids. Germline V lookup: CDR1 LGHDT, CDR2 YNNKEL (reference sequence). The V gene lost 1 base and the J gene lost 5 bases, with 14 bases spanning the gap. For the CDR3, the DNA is TGTGCCAGCAGCCAAGGGGGTCGGCGGGTGGAGACCCAGTACTTC. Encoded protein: CASSQGGRRVETQYF.

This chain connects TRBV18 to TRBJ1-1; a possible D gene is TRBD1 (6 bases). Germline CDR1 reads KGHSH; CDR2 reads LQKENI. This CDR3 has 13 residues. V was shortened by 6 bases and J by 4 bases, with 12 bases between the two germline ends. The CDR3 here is CASSGGISTEAFF. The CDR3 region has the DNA TGTGCCAGCTCCGGGGGCATCAGCACTGAAGCTTTCTTT.

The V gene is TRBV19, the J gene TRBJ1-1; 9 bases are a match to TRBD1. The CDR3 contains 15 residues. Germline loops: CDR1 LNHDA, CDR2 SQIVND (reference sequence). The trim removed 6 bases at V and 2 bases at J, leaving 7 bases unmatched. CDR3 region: CASRTQGAHNTEAFF. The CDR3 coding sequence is TGTGCCAGTAGGACACAGGGGGCGCATAACACTGAAGCTTTCTTT.

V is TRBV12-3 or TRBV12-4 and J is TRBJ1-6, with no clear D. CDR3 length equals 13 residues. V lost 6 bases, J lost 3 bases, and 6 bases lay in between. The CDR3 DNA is TGTGCCAGCAGCCAGAACTATAATTCACCCCTCCACTTT. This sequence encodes CASSQNYNSPLHF.

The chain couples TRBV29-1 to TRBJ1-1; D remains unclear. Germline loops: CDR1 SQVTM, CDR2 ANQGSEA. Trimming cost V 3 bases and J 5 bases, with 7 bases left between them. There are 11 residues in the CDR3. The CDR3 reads CSVDYGTEAFF. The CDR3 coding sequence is TGCAGCGTTGACTACGGTACTGAAGCTTTCTTT.

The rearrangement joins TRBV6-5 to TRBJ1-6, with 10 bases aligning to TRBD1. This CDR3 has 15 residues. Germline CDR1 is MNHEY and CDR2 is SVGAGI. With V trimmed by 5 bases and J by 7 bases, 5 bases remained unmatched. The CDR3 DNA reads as TGTGCCAGCAGTCAGGGGACAGGGGACAATTCACCCCTCCACTTT. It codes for CASSQGTGDNSPLHF.

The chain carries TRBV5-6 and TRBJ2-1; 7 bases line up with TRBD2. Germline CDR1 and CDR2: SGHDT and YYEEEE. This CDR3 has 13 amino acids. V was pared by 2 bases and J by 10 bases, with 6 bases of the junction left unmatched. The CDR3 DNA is TGTGCCAGCAGCTTAGGCCCGGGAGGAGAGCAGTTCTTC. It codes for CASSLGPGGEQFF.

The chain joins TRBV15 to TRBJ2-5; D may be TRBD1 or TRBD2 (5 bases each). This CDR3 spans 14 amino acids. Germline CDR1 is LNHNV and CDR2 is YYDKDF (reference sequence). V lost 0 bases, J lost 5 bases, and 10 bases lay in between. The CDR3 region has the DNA TGTGCCACCAGCAGAGATCCGGGGCAGGAGACCCAGTACTTC. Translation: CATSRDPGQETQYF. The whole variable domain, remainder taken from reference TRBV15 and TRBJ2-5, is DAMVIQNPRYQVTQFGKPVTLSCSQTLNHNVMYWYQQKSSQAPKLLFHYYDKDFNNEADTPDNFQSRRPNTSFCFLDIRSPGLGDTAMYLCATSRDPGQETQYFGPGTRLLVL.

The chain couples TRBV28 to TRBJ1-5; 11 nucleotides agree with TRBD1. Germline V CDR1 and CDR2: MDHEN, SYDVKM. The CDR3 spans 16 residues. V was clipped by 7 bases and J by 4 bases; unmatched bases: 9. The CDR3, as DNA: TGTGCCAGCAATAACCGGGACAGGGGGTCAAATCAGCCCCAGCATTTT. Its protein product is CASNNRDRGSNQPQHF.

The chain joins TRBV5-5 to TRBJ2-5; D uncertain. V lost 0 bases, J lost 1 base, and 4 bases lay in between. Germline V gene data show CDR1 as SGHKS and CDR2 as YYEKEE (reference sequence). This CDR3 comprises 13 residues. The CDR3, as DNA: TGTGCCAGCAGCTTGGCCCGCCAAGAGACCCAGTACTTC. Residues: CASSLARQETQYF.